The 27 T cell receptor beta chains below come from one sample, sequenced in a study of chemoradiotherapy in HPV16-positive cancers (dated by TCRdb to the early 2020s). The library came from the immunoSEQ multiplex PCR assay. Imported from immuneACCESS, the table was reduced by TCRdb to in-frame sequences with V and J called. These copies leave out some clones; in studies compared against another copy, an unresolved V gene accounts for under half, and the cause of the remainder is not known. The sample table contains tens of thousands of clones; only one count was recorded for around four fifths of them. Less than 6% of the sample is taken by the ten largest. The sequencing used blood, collected from a patient who underwent chemoradiotherapy. The receptors shown here come from a human donor with HPV-associated anogenital cancer.

The V and J genes are TRBV30 and TRBJ1-1; D possibly corresponds to TRBD1 (5 bases). The V and J ends lost 5 bases and 3 bases respectively, with 7 bases between them. CDR3 length: 11 residues. Germline values: CDR1 GTSNPN, CDR2 SVGIG (reference sequence). The CDR3 spells CAWEGYTEAFF. The CDR3 DNA is TGTGCCTGGGAGGGGTACACTGAAGCTTTCTTT.

The CDR3 loop is CASSIDDTVNTEAFF. In DNA form, the CDR3 reads TGTGCCAGTAGTATAGATGACACGGTTAACACTGAAGCTTTCTTT. V and J are TRBV19 and TRBJ1-1; no definite D call. Germline CDR1 and CDR2: LNHDA and SQIVND (reference sequence). V was clipped by 0 bases and J by 2 bases, with 10 bases between them. This CDR3 has 15 amino acids.

The V and J genes are TRBV30 and TRBJ2-1, with 8 bases aligning to TRBD2. V trimming: 0 bases; J trimming: 2 bases; junction bases outside the gene matches: 9. The CDR3 consists of 17 residues. The germline gives CDR1 GTSNPN, CDR2 SVGIG (reference sequence). The CDR3 spells CAWSVLTGGATYNEQFF. The CDR3 DNA follows: TGTGCCTGGAGTGTACTAACCGGGGGGGCAACCTACAATGAGCAGTTCTTC.

In this sample, this clone turned up once. The chain employs TRBV6-1 and TRBJ2-5; TRBD2 matches at 15 bases. The germline gives CDR1 MNHNS, CDR2 SASEGT. This CDR3 region has 15 residues. The J segment lost 4 bases and the V segment lost 5 bases, leaving 2 bases of the junction unmatched. The CDR3 DNA follows: TGTGCCAGCAGTCCGGGACTAGCGGGGGGAGAGACCCAGTACTTC. Its protein product is CASSPGLAGGETQYF.

V usage is TRBV7-2 and J usage is TRBJ2-3, with a weak D call TRBD2 (7 bases). This CDR3 comprises 17 residues. The germline V gene encodes CDR1 SGHTA and CDR2 FQGNSA. Trimming removed 3 bases at V and 4 bases at J, with 20 bases between. Written as DNA, the CDR3 is TGTGCCAGCAGCTTTGGGGAGTGGGGGGGCCTCGCAGATACGCAGTATTTT. Amino acid sequence: CASSFGEWGGLADTQYF.

V usage is TRBV5-4 and J usage is TRBJ2-3; 9 bases line up with TRBD2. Germline CDR1 SGHNT, CDR2 YYREEE (reference sequence). After removal of 4 bases from V and 6 bases from J, the junction contained 6 bases not matched to a gene. The CDR3 spans 14 residues. The CDR3 bases are TGTGCCAGCAGCCCGGGACTAGCTTTGGATACGCAGTATTTT. This gives the protein CASSPGLALDTQYF.

The rearrangement links TRBV19 to TRBJ2-1, with 10 positions matching TRBD1. The V segment lost 6 bases and the J segment 7 bases; nucleotides outside the gene matches: 6. There are 14 residues in the CDR3. In germline, CDR1 is LNHDA, CDR2 SQIVND (reference sequence). Here the CDR3 DNA reads TGTGCCAGTAGCCCGGGACAGGGGTTAAATGAGCAGTTCTTC. Its translation: CASSPGQGLNEQFF.

V usage is TRBV4-1 and J usage is TRBJ2-2; D gene uncertain. Trimming removed 5 bases from V and 7 bases from J, with 2 bases in between. The CDR3 has 10 amino acids. Germline assignment: CDR1 MGHRA and CDR2 YSYEKL. CDR3 region: CASSGGELFF. In DNA form, the CDR3 reads TGCGCCAGCAGCGGCGGGGAGCTGTTTTTT.

The chain combines TRBV29-1 with TRBJ1-2; unclear D gene. Germline lookup yields CDR1 SQVTM and CDR2 ANQGSEA. V was clipped by 2 bases and J by 3 bases, with 7 bases between them. The CDR3 has 12 amino acids. In nucleotides, the CDR3 is TGCAGCGTTGAAAGGGTTGACTATGGCTACACCTTC. Its translation: CSVERVDYGYTF.

The chain is built from TRBV5-4 and TRBJ2-3; TRBD2 aligns across 14 bases. This CDR3 is built from 17 residues. Per the germline V gene, CDR1 is SGHNT and CDR2 is YYREEE (reference sequence). V dropped 0 bases and J dropped 8; count of bases not matched to a gene: 8. The CDR3 region has the DNA TGTGCCAGCAGCTTGGCACACGGGACTAGCGGGGGAAGTACGCAGTATTTT. Translating it yields CASSLAHGTSGGSTQYF. Supplemented by reference TRBV5-4 and TRBJ2-3, the full variable domain reads ETGVTQSPTHLIKTRGQQVTLRCSSQSGHNTVSWYQQALGQGPQFIFQYYREEENGRGNFPPRFSGLQFPNYSSELNVNALELDDSALYLCASSLAHGTSGGSTQYFGPGTRLTVL.

V and J are TRBV7-6 and TRBJ2-1, with 12 bases lining up with TRBD2. The CDR3 extends over 19 amino acids. Losses at the gene ends were 5 bases for V and 0 bases for J; bases not matched to a gene: 11. Germline V gene lookup returns CDR1 SGHVS and CDR2 FNYEAQ. The CDR3 here is CASSAGGLAGGLSYNEQFF. In DNA, the CDR3 is TGTGCCAGCAGCGCGGGCGGGCTAGCGGGGGGGCTCTCCTACAATGAGCAGTTCTTC.

CDR3 protein: CASRPTGGETQYF. The CDR3 DNA sequence: TGTGCCAGCAGGCCAACAGGGGGAGAGACCCAGTACTTC. This chain uses TRBV11-2 with TRBJ2-5; the match to TRBD1 covers 8 bases. The CDR3 covers 13 residues. Germline V gives CDR1 SGHAT, CDR2 FQNNGV. Germline trimming cut 6 bases from V and 4 bases from J; bases unmatched to any gene: 4.

This clone was detected once. This rearrangement joins TRBV2 to TRBJ1-5; D unresolved. The V end was cut by 0 bases, the J end by 1 base, with 10 bases between. This CDR3 is 16 amino acids long. Per the germline V gene, CDR1 is SNHLY and CDR2 is FYNNEI. The CDR3 DNA reads TGTGCCAGCAGTGAAGCGCTTCTGAGAAGCAATCAGCCCCAGCATTTT. It is translated as CASSEALLRSNQPQHF. The complete variable domain, with remaining parts taken from reference TRBV2 and TRBJ1-5, reads EPEVTQTPSHQVTQMGQEVILRCVPISNHLYFYWYRQILGQKVEFLVSFYNNEISEKSEIFDDQFSVERPDGSNFTLKIRSTKLEDSAMYFCASSEALLRSNQPQHFGDGTRLSIL.

This clone was observed a few times. The chain couples TRBV5-1 to TRBJ1-1; maybe TRBD1 (5 bases). Germline V gives CDR1 SGHRS, CDR2 YFSETQ. Trimming cost V 6 bases and J 4 bases, with 13 bases left between them. The CDR3 is made up of 13 amino acids. As DNA, the CDR3 is TGCGCCAGCATCCCCGTCGGGGGCACTGAAGCTTTCTTT. Its translation: CASIPVGGTEAFF.

The chain joins TRBV5-6 to TRBJ2-3; no firm D call. Looked up from germline, CDR1 is SGHDT and CDR2 is YYEEEE. The V end lost 4 bases, the J end lost 0 bases, and 6 bases lay between the germline ends. The CDR3 spans 13 residues. The CDR3 sequence is CASSATSTDTQYF. CDR3 sequence (DNA): TGTGCCAGCAGCGCGACTAGCACAGATACGCAGTATTTT.

The chain is built from TRBV9 and TRBJ2-1, with 10 nucleotides matching TRBD1. Germline values: CDR1 SGDLS, CDR2 YYNGEE. With V trimmed by 7 bases and J by 5 bases, 12 bases remained unmatched. The CDR3 spans 16 residues. The CDR3 DNA reads TGTGCCAGCTCCGGGGGGGGACAGGGGCTAAACAATGAGCAGTTCTTC. This gives the protein CASSGGGQGLNNEQFF.

V and J are TRBV6-5 and TRBJ2-1, with D tentatively TRBD1 or TRBD2 (7 bases each). The CDR3 runs 15 residues. V gave up 5 bases and J gave up 8 bases, with 19 bases separating them. CDR1 MNHEY and CDR2 SVGAGI come from the germline V gene. The CDR3 nucleotides read TGTGCCAGCAGTGCCAGGGGGGGCTTGGTTCATGAGCAGTTCTTC. Translating it yields CASSARGGLVHEQFF.

The rearrangement joins TRBV29-1 to TRBJ2-5; 11 bases agree with TRBD2. V lost 3 bases to trimming and J lost 7 bases; unmatched junction nucleotides: 4. Germline-derived CDR1 and CDR2 are SQVTM and ANQGSEA. The CDR3 length is 13 residues. CDR3 sequence (DNA): TGCAGCGTTGAGACCGGGACTAGCGGGACCCAGTACTTC. This translates into CSVETGTSGTQYF.

Concerning this clone: The sample carries other DNA sequences with the same CDR3. V and J are TRBV6-1 and TRBJ1-5; no definite D call. V shed 2 bases and J shed 1 base, with 6 bases lying between them. The germline CDR1 and CDR2 sequences are MNHNS and SASEGT. This CDR3 is built from 14 residues. CDR3 sequence reads: CASSEWVSNQPQHF. DNA of the CDR3: TGTGCCAGCAGTGAATGGGTCAGCAATCAGCCCCAGCATTTT.

The J gene is TRBJ1-4, the V gene TRBV2, with D hard to call. Per germline, CDR1 SNHLY and CDR2 FYNNEI. The CDR3 loop spans 14 amino acids. The V end lost 8 bases, the J end lost 5 bases, and 15 bases lay between the germline ends. This CDR3 is CASHPGSLNEKLFF. The CDR3 DNA sequence: TGTGCCAGCCACCCGGGTTCCTTAAATGAAAAACTGTTTTTT.

The chain recombines TRBV5-1 with TRBJ1-5; 8 bases map to TRBD1. Germline lookup yields CDR1 SGHRS and CDR2 YFSETQ. V gave up 4 bases and J gave up 0 bases; unmatched junction bases: 3. The CDR3 sequence is 15 residues long. The DNA for the CDR3 is TGCGCCAGCAGCCAGACAGGGGATAGCAATCAGCCCCAGCATTTT. Translating gives CASSQTGDSNQPQHF.

This chain uses TRBV7-2 with TRBJ1-3; no reliable D call. The CDR3 covers 16 residues. Trimming removed 2 bases from V and 2 bases from J, with 13 bases in between. The V gene's germline CDR1 is SGHTA and CDR2 FQGNSA. CDR3 amino acids: CASSLTGVRTGNTIYF. The CDR3 DNA is TGTGCCAGCAGCTTAACCGGGGTGAGGACTGGAAACACCATATATTTT.

The chain joins TRBV7-9 to TRBJ2-7; TRBD2 might be the D (6 bases). Germline V gene data show CDR1 as SEHNR and CDR2 as FQNEAQ (reference sequence). The CDR3 covers 17 residues. V lost 1 base to trimming and J lost 0 bases, with 16 bases between them. The CDR3 loop reads CASSLDRGLKPSYEQYF. In DNA form, the CDR3 reads TGTGCCAGCAGCTTAGATCGGGGACTCAAACCCTCCTACGAGCAGTACTTC. Combining the CDR3 with reference TRBV7-9 and TRBJ2-7 gives the whole variable domain DTGVSQNPRHKITKRGQNVTFRCDPISEHNRLYWYRQTLGQGPEFLTYFQNEAQLEKSRLLSDRFSAERPKGSFSTLEIQRTEQGDSAMYLCASSLDRGLKPSYEQYFGPGTRLTVT.

This chain links TRBV5-6 with TRBJ1-5; perhaps TRBD1 as D (5 bases). The CDR3 sequence is 15 residues long. Germline CDR1 reads SGHDT; CDR2 reads YYEEEE. Between the trimmed V and J ends, which lost 3 bases and 2 bases, there was a span of 12 bases. CDR3 DNA sequence: TGTGCCAGCAGCTGGGGGGGAGGCGGCAATCAGCCCCAGCATTTT. Its protein product is CASSWGGGGNQPQHF.

The chain joins TRBV2 to TRBJ2-5; 11 bases match TRBD2. The CDR3 covers 17 residues. V was clipped by 3 bases and J by 1 base; unmatched bases: 7. From germline, CDR1 is SNHLY and CDR2 FYNNEI. The DNA for the CDR3 is TGTGCCAGCAGTGATTTAGTACTAGCGGGGGTCCAAGAGACCCAGTACTTC. It translates to CASSDLVLAGVQETQYF.

This clone was seen more than once but under ten times. The V call is TRBV7-3, the J call TRBJ2-2; perhaps TRBD1 as D (5 bases). The CDR3 loop spans 16 amino acids. From germline, CDR1 is SGHTA and CDR2 FQGTGA. Trimming stripped 5 bases from V and 2 bases from J, with 15 bases between. In nucleotides, the CDR3 is TGTGCCAGCAGCCGGTACGAGACAGTAAACACCGGGGAGCTGTTTTTT. Translating gives CASSRYETVNTGELFF.

J is TRBJ1-6 and V is TRBV19; D is possibly TRBD1 (6 bases). In germline, CDR1 is LNHDA, CDR2 SQIVND (reference sequence). The CDR3 consists of 13 residues. Trimming took off 7 bases at V and 7 bases at J, with 11 bases between the two ends. CDR3 nucleotide sequence: TGTGCCAGTAAGAGACAGGAGAATTCACCCCTCCACTTT. As protein: CASKRQENSPLHF. The full variable domain, rest sourced from reference TRBV19 and TRBJ1-6, is DGGITQSPKYLFRKEGQNVTLSCEQNLNHDAMYWYRQDPGQGLRLIYYSQIVNDFQKGDIAEGYSVSREKKESFPLTVTSAQKNPTAFYLCASKRQENSPLHFGNGTRLTVT.